This TCR beta chain was retrieved from a study of shared clonotypes between healthy human individuals. Study at large: Three plates were used per donor for CD4 naive, three for CD4 memory, two for CD8 naive and one for CD8 memory.

The CDR3 contains 12 residues. Germline CDR1 KGHSH, CDR2 LQKENI. The junction had 2 bases not matched to a gene; V was cut back by 8 bases and J by 1 base. TCRdb's copy holds only in-frame clones and misses some; the assay was immunoSEQ multiplex PCR. The sample contains roughly 1,100,000 clones, about 75% of which appear only once. This clonotype was sampled from a man between 18 and 35 years old in good health. Specimen: memory CD4+ T cells sorted from blood. Subset noted: CD45RA-negative fraction. J is TRBJ2-7 and V is TRBV18; TRBD1 matches at 7 bases. Written as DNA, the CDR3 is TGTGCCAGCCGGGACAGTTCCTACGAGCAGTACTTC. It yields the protein CASRDSSYEQYF.